The entry below describes one TCR beta chain. The data originate from a study of blood T cell repertoires in COVID-19. Study summary: The origin of the acute and convalescent COVID-19 samples was the United States, Italy and Spain. PBMCs, B-cell-depleted T cells, or T cells were the source of the cDNA or gDNA that made up the material.

CDR1 is MRHNA, CDR2 SNTAGT, per germline. Losses at the gene ends were 3 bases for V and 0 bases for J; bases not matched to a gene: 8. The CDR3 sequence is 17 residues long. In the original processing: Scientists estimated how many nucleated cells there were by amplifying reference gene primers. Method: immunoSEQ multiplex PCR; TCRdb's copy keeps in-frame clones and lacks some. Clone size and V and J calls were adopted from that table, with D and trimming inferred from the DNA. Of 150,000 to 200,000 clones in the sample, 75% to 90% were seen once. This TCR was recovered from a man between 60 and 75 years old with acute or convalescent COVID-19. The sequenced sample was peripheral blood. The rearrangement links TRBV6-4 to TRBJ2-1; 7 bases align to TRBD1. In DNA form, the CDR3 reads TGTGCCAGCAGTGAAAGGGACAGAAGGGGCTCCTACAATGAGCAGTTCTTC. This encodes CASSERDRRGSYNEQFF.